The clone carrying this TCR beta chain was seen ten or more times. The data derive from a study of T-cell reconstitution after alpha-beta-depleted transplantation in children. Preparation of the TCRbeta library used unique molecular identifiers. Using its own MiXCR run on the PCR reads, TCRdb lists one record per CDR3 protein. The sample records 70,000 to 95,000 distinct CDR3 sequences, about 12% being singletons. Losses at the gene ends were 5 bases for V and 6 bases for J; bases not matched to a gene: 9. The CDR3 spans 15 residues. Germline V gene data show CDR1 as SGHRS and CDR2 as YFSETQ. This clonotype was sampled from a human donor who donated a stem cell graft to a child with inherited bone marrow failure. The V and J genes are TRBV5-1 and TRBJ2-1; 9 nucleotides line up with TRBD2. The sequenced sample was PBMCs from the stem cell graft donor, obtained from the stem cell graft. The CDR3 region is CASRGTGLAPNEQFF. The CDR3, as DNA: TGCGCCAGCAGGGGGACGGGACTAGCCCCCAATGAGCAGTTCTTC.